This is a list of T cell receptor beta chains from one sample in a study of human T cells and chemical hapten exposure. Via MiXCR, TCRdb re-called the RACE reads, giving one row per CDR3 protein. The sample holds 350,000 to 400,000 distinct CDR3 sequences; approximately 5% are singletons and the top ten take 2.6%. The sequenced sample was whole blood, obtained in connection with sensitization to the hapten diphenylcyclopropenone (DPC). The receptors come from a woman aged 45-59 years with alopecia areata. Some clones in this sample may be carry-over from other donors' samples. The CDR3 runs from the conserved cysteine through the conserved F or W. Each record gives: clone size, V gene, J gene, D gene, CDR3 DNA, CDR3 protein. A D gene is named only where the DNA matches it firmly. Size is omitted from some rows. Given values are once, few, many or a class for expanded clones.

clone_size: many
v_call: TRBV9
j_call: TRBJ1-6
d_call: NA
cdr3_nt: TGTGCCAGCAGCGAGCAGTTCTATAATTCACCCCTCCACTTT
cdr3_aa: CASSEQFYNSPLHF

clone_size: many
v_call: TRBV5-4
j_call: TRBJ1-4
d_call: NA
cdr3_nt: TGTGCCAGCAGCTTGGCGGGGGCGGCTAATGAAAAACTGTTTTTT
cdr3_aa: CASSLAGAANEKLFF

clone_size: NA
v_call: TRBV6-6
j_call: TRBJ2-7
d_call: NA
cdr3_nt: TGTGCCAGCAGTTACCCCGGGACGGTCTCCTACGAGCAGTACTTC
cdr3_aa: CASSYPGTVSYEQYF

clone_size: NA
v_call: TRBV12-3/TRBV12-4
j_call: TRBJ1-5
d_call: NA
cdr3_nt: TGTGCCAGCAGTCCCACAGGATCTGGCAATCAGCCCCAGCATTTT
cdr3_aa: CASSPTGSGNQPQHF

clone_size: few
v_call: TRBV6-1
j_call: TRBJ1-4
d_call: NA
cdr3_nt: TGTGCCGCTTCTTTTCTGCTGATTAATGAAAAACTGTTTTTT
cdr3_aa: CAASFLLINEKLFF

clone_size: many
v_call: TRBV6-5
j_call: TRBJ2-5
d_call: NA
cdr3_nt: TGTGCCAGCAGTGGAACTGTTCTAGGGGGCCAGTACTTC
cdr3_aa: CASSGTVLGGQYF

clone_size: many
v_call: TRBV29-1
j_call: TRBJ2-1
d_call: TRBD1
cdr3_nt: TGCAGCCTTCTCGGACAGGGGGGCTCCTACAATGAGCAGTTCTTC
cdr3_aa: CSLLGQGGSYNEQFF

clone_size: few
v_call: TRBV6-6
j_call: TRBJ1-5
d_call: NA
cdr3_nt: TGTGCCAGCAACCGGGCACGGGGAGCTGCCAATCAGCCCCAGCATTTT
cdr3_aa: CASNRARGAANQPQHF

clone_size: few
v_call: TRBV7-8
j_call: TRBJ2-3
d_call: TRBD2
cdr3_nt: TGTGCCAGCAGCTCGAGACTAGCGGGGGGCTATAGCACAGATACGCAGTATTTT
cdr3_aa: CASSSRLAGGYSTDTQYF

clone_size: NA
v_call: TRBV7-9
j_call: TRBJ1-2
d_call: TRBD1
cdr3_nt: TGTGCCAGCAAGCGTTCTGGGACAGGGGGTTACTATGGCTACACCTTC
cdr3_aa: CASKRSGTGGYYGYTF

clone_size: many
v_call: TRBV4-1
j_call: TRBJ1-4
d_call: NA
cdr3_nt: TGCGCCAGCAGCCAGACCCCGTCAAATGAAAAACTGTTTTTT
cdr3_aa: CASSQTPSNEKLFF

clone_size: NA
v_call: TRBV28
j_call: TRBJ2-7
d_call: TRBD1
cdr3_nt: TGTGCCAGCAGTTGGGGACAGTCCCACGAGCAGTACTTC
cdr3_aa: CASSWGQSHEQYF

clone_size: many
v_call: TRBV10-3
j_call: TRBJ2-1
d_call: NA
cdr3_nt: TGTGCCATCAGAGATAACTCATACAATGAGCAGTTCTTC
cdr3_aa: CAIRDNSYNEQFF

clone_size: many
v_call: TRBV29-1
j_call: TRBJ2-5
d_call: TRBD2
cdr3_nt: TGCAGCGTTGGGTTGACTAGCGGGAGATCAGAGACCCAGTACTTC
cdr3_aa: CSVGLTSGRSETQYF

clone_size: many
v_call: TRBV29-1
j_call: TRBJ2-7
d_call: TRBD1
cdr3_nt: TGCAGCGTCAGCCGGGACAGAGACTTCTACGAGCAGTACTTC
cdr3_aa: CSVSRDRDFYEQYF

clone_size: many
v_call: TRBV25-1
j_call: TRBJ2-7
d_call: NA
cdr3_nt: TGTGCCAGCAGTGAATGGGGCAACTCCTACGAGCAGTACTTC
cdr3_aa: CASSEWGNSYEQYF

clone_size: many
v_call: TRBV18
j_call: TRBJ1-5
d_call: NA
cdr3_nt: TGTGCCAGCTCACCACGGGCGAATAGCAATCAGCCCCAGCATTTT
cdr3_aa: CASSPRANSNQPQHF

clone_size: few
v_call: TRBV10-3
j_call: TRBJ2-7
d_call: NA
cdr3_nt: TGTGCCATCAGTGAGGGAAGCGAGCAGTACTTC
cdr3_aa: CAISEGSEQYF

clone_size: many
v_call: TRBV20-1
j_call: TRBJ1-3
d_call: NA
cdr3_nt: TGCAGTGCTAGAGGTGTAGTGCGGGGGCCAGGAAACACCATATATTTT
cdr3_aa: CSARGVVRGPGNTIYF

clone_size: many
v_call: TRBV12-3/TRBV12-4
j_call: TRBJ2-7
d_call: TRBD2
cdr3_nt: TGTGCCAGCAGCCCCCGGACTAGCGGGGGGGCGGTCTTC
cdr3_aa: CASSPRTSGGAVF

clone_size: few
v_call: TRBV28
j_call: TRBJ2-1
d_call: NA
cdr3_nt: TGTGCCACCGGAGTCAATGAGCAGTTCTTC
cdr3_aa: CATGVNEQFF

clone_size: NA
v_call: TRBV18
j_call: TRBJ2-6
d_call: NA
cdr3_nt: TGTGCCAGCTCACCAGAGGTGAGGGGAGCTGGGGCCAACGTCCTGACTTTC
cdr3_aa: CASSPEVRGAGANVLTF

clone_size: many
v_call: TRBV28
j_call: TRBJ2-5
d_call: NA
cdr3_nt: TGTGCCAGCAGTCGCCCGGCGACCCAAGAGACCCAGTACTTC
cdr3_aa: CASSRPATQETQYF

clone_size: many
v_call: TRBV7-2
j_call: TRBJ1-3
d_call: NA
cdr3_nt: TGTGCCAGCAGCACGTCGGGAGGAAAGGGAAACACCATATATTTT
cdr3_aa: CASSTSGGKGNTIYF

clone_size: NA
v_call: TRBV6-5
j_call: TRBJ2-7
d_call: NA
cdr3_nt: TGTGCCAGCACCGTAGCTGGTTCCTACGAGCAGTACTTC
cdr3_aa: CASTVAGSYEQYF

clone_size: many
v_call: TRBV29-1
j_call: TRBJ2-3
d_call: NA
cdr3_nt: TGCAGCGTTGTGGAAGGCACAGATACGCAGTATTTT
cdr3_aa: CSVVEGTDTQYF

clone_size: many
v_call: TRBV6-1
j_call: TRBJ2-3
d_call: TRBD2
cdr3_nt: TGTGCCAGCAGTCGGGTAGCGGGGCGGGTAGATACGCAGTATTTT
cdr3_aa: CASSRVAGRVDTQYF

clone_size: many
v_call: TRBV7-9
j_call: TRBJ1-1
d_call: TRBD1
cdr3_nt: TGTGCCAGCAGCAAAGGGACAGTAGAAGCTTTCTTT
cdr3_aa: CASSKGTVEAFF

clone_size: many
v_call: TRBV2
j_call: TRBJ2-1
d_call: NA
cdr3_nt: TGTGCCAGCAACACGCCCCGACAGGAAAGGAATGAGCAGTTCTTC
cdr3_aa: CASNTPRQERNEQFF

clone_size: many
v_call: TRBV20-1
j_call: TRBJ2-3
d_call: TRBD2
cdr3_nt: TGCAGTGCGCGACTAGCGGGGCGCACAGATACGCAGTATTTT
cdr3_aa: CSARLAGRTDTQYF

clone_size: many
v_call: TRBV20-1
j_call: TRBJ2-3
d_call: NA
cdr3_nt: TGCAGTGCTAGAGATCCGGTCGGGGTGAATACGCAGTATTTT
cdr3_aa: CSARDPVGVNTQYF

clone_size: many
v_call: TRBV6-2/TRBV6-3
j_call: TRBJ2-6
d_call: TRBD1
cdr3_nt: TGTGCCAGCAGAATCGAGCTGGGACAGGGCCCCTCTGGGGCCAACGTCCTGACTTTC
cdr3_aa: CASRIELGQGPSGANVLTF

clone_size: NA
v_call: TRBV7-8
j_call: TRBJ2-3
d_call: NA
cdr3_nt: TGTGCCAGCAGCTTAGGGGACTCCGCTAGCACAGATACGCAGTATTTT
cdr3_aa: CASSLGDSASTDTQYF

clone_size: many
v_call: TRBV20-1
j_call: TRBJ2-4
d_call: TRBD1
cdr3_nt: TGCAGTGCTCAAGACAGGGAAGCCAAAAACATTCAGTACTTC
cdr3_aa: CSAQDREAKNIQYF

clone_size: NA
v_call: TRBV5-6
j_call: TRBJ2-1
d_call: NA
cdr3_nt: TGTGCCAGCAGCTTGTCACATTCGGGGCAGTTCTTC
cdr3_aa: CASSLSHSGQFF

clone_size: many
v_call: TRBV2
j_call: TRBJ2-3
d_call: TRBD2
cdr3_nt: TGTGCCAGCAGGACTCCGGGACTAGCGGGTCCCGACGCGCAGTATTTT
cdr3_aa: CASRTPGLAGPDAQYF

clone_size: NA
v_call: TRBV7-9
j_call: TRBJ1-1
d_call: NA
cdr3_nt: TGTGCCAGCAGCTCCGACAAACGGAACACTGAAGCTTTCTTT
cdr3_aa: CASSSDKRNTEAFF

clone_size: few
v_call: TRBV12-5
j_call: TRBJ1-6
d_call: NA
cdr3_nt: TGTGCTAGTGGTTTGGATCCCAATTCACCCCTCCACTTT
cdr3_aa: CASGLDPNSPLHF

clone_size: many
v_call: TRBV5-6
j_call: TRBJ2-7
d_call: NA
cdr3_nt: TGTGCCAGCAGGTTCCACCAGGACGAGCAGTACTTC
cdr3_aa: CASRFHQDEQYF

clone_size: many
v_call: TRBV6-6
j_call: TRBJ1-4
d_call: NA
cdr3_nt: TGTGCCAGCAGTTACGTCCCCCGTGGGACTAATGAAAAACTGTTTTTT
cdr3_aa: CASSYVPRGTNEKLFF

clone_size: few
v_call: TRBV7-2
j_call: TRBJ2-1
d_call: NA
cdr3_nt: TGTGCCAGCAGCTTAATGCTCGGGGGCCCTTCACTACAATATGAGCAGTTCTTC
cdr3_aa: CASSLMLGGPSLQYEQFF

clone_size: many
v_call: TRBV9
j_call: TRBJ2-1
d_call: NA
cdr3_nt: TGTGCCAGCAGCGCGAGGGGGGAGGGCCCCTACAATGAGCAGTTCTTC
cdr3_aa: CASSARGEGPYNEQFF

clone_size: few
v_call: TRBV7-9
j_call: TRBJ2-2
d_call: NA
cdr3_nt: TGTGCCAGCAGCCTGACCGGTCTGGCCGGGGAGCTGTTTTTT
cdr3_aa: CASSLTGLAGELFF

clone_size: few
v_call: TRBV5-1
j_call: TRBJ2-6
d_call: TRBD1
cdr3_nt: TGCGCCAGCAGCCTGGGACAGCCCGTCCCCTCTGGGGCCAACGTCCTGACTTTC
cdr3_aa: CASSLGQPVPSGANVLTF

clone_size: NA
v_call: TRBV27
j_call: TRBJ1-5
d_call: NA
cdr3_nt: TGTGCCAGCATTCTACTTAGGCGGGAGCAGCCCCAGCATTTT
cdr3_aa: CASILLRREQPQHF

clone_size: NA
v_call: TRBV14
j_call: TRBJ2-7
d_call: TRBD2
cdr3_nt: TGTGCCAGCAGCCAAAGACTAGCGGGAGGGGAGCAGTACTTC
cdr3_aa: CASSQRLAGGEQYF

clone_size: many
v_call: TRBV7-6
j_call: TRBJ2-3
d_call: TRBD2
cdr3_nt: TGTGCCAGCAGCTTAGAGGGACTAGCGGGGATGGATACGCAGTATTTT
cdr3_aa: CASSLEGLAGMDTQYF

clone_size: NA
v_call: TRBV6-5
j_call: TRBJ1-1
d_call: NA
cdr3_nt: TGTGCCAGCAGTTACTCCCTCTTCGGGACAATAGAAGCTTTCTTT
cdr3_aa: CASSYSLFGTIEAFF

clone_size: NA
v_call: TRBV3-1
j_call: TRBJ1-1
d_call: NA
cdr3_nt: TGTGCCAGCAGCCAAGACGGCAGACCCACTGAAGCTTTCTTT
cdr3_aa: CASSQDGRPTEAFF

clone_size: many
v_call: TRBV6-4
j_call: TRBJ2-5
d_call: NA
cdr3_nt: TGTGCCAGCAGTGCCCCCGGCACGGGGACCCAGTACTTC
cdr3_aa: CASSAPGTGTQYF

clone_size: few
v_call: TRBV20-1
j_call: TRBJ1-1
d_call: TRBD1
cdr3_nt: TGCAGTGCCCGGACAGGGGATAGTAAAGCTTTCTTT
cdr3_aa: CSARTGDSKAFF

clone_size: many
v_call: TRBV12-3/TRBV12-4
j_call: TRBJ2-7
d_call: NA
cdr3_nt: TGTGCCAGCAGTCGTCCACCTCTCCTGGGCGAGCAGTACTTC
cdr3_aa: CASSRPPLLGEQYF

clone_size: NA
v_call: TRBV6-5
j_call: TRBJ1-2
d_call: NA
cdr3_nt: TGTGCCAGCAGTTACAGCCGGGACAAGAACTATGGCTACACCTTC
cdr3_aa: CASSYSRDKNYGYTF